Sequencing of this T cell receptor beta chain was carried out in a study of T cell responses to AZD1222 COVID-19 vaccine. Assay: immunoSEQ multiplex PCR; the TCRdb copy retains only in-frame clones and omits some. The table has approximately 110,000 clones, around 89% seen once. A word on this clone: The target antigen is unknown.

Study observations and caveats: Nearly half of spike-specific TCRs reportedly target unmutated variant regions.

The TCR sequence derives from an adult in good health. The input for sequencing was peripheral blood, taken on day 0 of AZD1222 vaccination.

The CDR3 DNA follows: TGTGCCAGCAGCTTAGGTTCAGCTGCCTCTGGAAACACCATATATTTT. Protein: CASSLGSAASGNTIYF. The chain employs TRBV7-8 and TRBJ1-3, with D unclear. The CDR3 runs 16 residues. From germline, CDR1 is SGHVS and CDR2 FQNEAQ. Trimming took off 1 base at V and 0 bases at J, with 10 bases between the two ends.